This T cell receptor beta chain was retrieved from a study of T cells in Graves' hyperthyroidism and ophthalmopathy. A remark on this clonotype: Its antigen is still unknown.

Hyperthyroidism of Graves' type that showed no ophthalmopathy progression within 18 months was stable. It was 10 ml of fresh peripheral blood that supplied the PBMCs. Researchers amplified the TCR beta CDR3 regions from RNA transcripts. First-round RT-PCR targeting the TCR CDR3 was performed with the HTBI primer set. TCRdb analysed the multiplex PCR reads with MiXCR anew, one entry per CDR3 protein. The sample includes a few hundred thousand distinct CDR3 sequences, 15% to 19% seen only once; the top ten take roughly 7.3%. Study results and limitations: Most expanded thyroid clonotypes above 0.001 also appeared in blood.

The source of this sequence is a woman aged 30 to 39 with Graves' hyperthyroidism. Sequences were obtained from blood.

The CDR3 is CASSLLGDLAKNIQYF. The CDR3 DNA follows: TGTGCCAGCAGTTTATTGGGGGATTTAGCCAAAAACATTCAGTACTTC. The gene calls are TRBV28 and TRBJ2-4; D could derive from TRBD1 or TRBD2 (5 bases each). This CDR3 spans 16 amino acids. Germline CDR1 and CDR2: MDHEN and SYDVKM. V was shortened by 1 base and J by 0 bases, with 10 bases between the two germline ends.